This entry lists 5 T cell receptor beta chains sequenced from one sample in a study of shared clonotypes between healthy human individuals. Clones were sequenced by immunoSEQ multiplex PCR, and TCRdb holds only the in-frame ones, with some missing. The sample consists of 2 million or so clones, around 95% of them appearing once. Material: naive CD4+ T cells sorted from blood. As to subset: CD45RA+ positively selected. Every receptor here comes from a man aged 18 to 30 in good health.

Here the CDR3 reads CASSFRTAYGYTF. CDR3 nucleotides: TGTGCCAGCAGTTTCAGGACAGCTTATGGCTACACCTTC. The chain couples TRBV28 to TRBJ1-2, with TRBD1 as a possible D gene (6 bases). Germline CDR1 and CDR2: MDHEN and SYDVKM. The CDR3 spans 13 residues. V lost 3 bases, J lost 5 bases, and 10 bases lay in between.

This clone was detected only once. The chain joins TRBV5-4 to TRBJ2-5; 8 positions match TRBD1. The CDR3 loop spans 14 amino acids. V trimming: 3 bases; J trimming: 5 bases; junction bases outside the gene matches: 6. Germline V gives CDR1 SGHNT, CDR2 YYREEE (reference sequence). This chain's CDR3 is CASSSTGAAETQYF. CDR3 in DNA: TGTGCCAGCAGCTCGACAGGGGCCGCGGAGACCCAGTACTTC.

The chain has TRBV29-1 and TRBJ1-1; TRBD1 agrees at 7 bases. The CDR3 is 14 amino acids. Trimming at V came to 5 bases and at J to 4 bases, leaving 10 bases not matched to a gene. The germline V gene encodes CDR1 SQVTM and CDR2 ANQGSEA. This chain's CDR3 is CSVTQGGMGTEAFF. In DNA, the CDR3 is TGCAGCGTTACGCAGGGGGGGATGGGCACTGAAGCTTTCTTT.

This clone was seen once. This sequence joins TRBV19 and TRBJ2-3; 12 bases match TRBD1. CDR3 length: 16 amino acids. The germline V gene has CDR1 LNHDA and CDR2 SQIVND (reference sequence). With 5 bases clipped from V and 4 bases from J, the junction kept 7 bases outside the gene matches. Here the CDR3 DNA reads TGTGCCAGTAGTGACCCCGGGACAGGGGGCGCAGATACGCAGTATTTT. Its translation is CASSDPGTGGADTQYF.

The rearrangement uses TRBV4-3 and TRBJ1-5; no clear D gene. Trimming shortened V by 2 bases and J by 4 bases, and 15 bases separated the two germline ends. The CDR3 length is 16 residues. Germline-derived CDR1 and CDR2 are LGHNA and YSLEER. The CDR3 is CASSQNRGLGNQPQHF. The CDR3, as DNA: TGCGCCAGCAGCCAAAATCGAGGCTTGGGGAATCAGCCCCAGCATTTT.